This is a list of T cell receptor beta chains from one sample in a study of blood T cell repertoires in COVID-19. Measured with immunoSEQ multiplex PCR; TCRdb has only the in-frame clones, and not every one. The sample contains roughly 150,000 clones, 84% of which appear only once. Sequencing used peripheral blood. These receptors came from a man between 65 and 85 years old with active or convalescent COVID-19. Each CDR3 is given with its conserved first and last residue. A D gene is named only where the DNA matches it firmly. Clone size appears in some rows only: once, few, many, or a class for an expanded clone.

J: TRBJ2-7; size: .; D: .; V: TRBV24-1; CDR3: CATSNRDYEQYF; DNA: TGTGCCACCAGTAACAGGGACTACGAGCAGTACTTC
J: TRBJ1-4; size: .; D: .; V: TRBV5-1; CDR3: CASSFQGTLGEKLFF; DNA: TGCGCCAGCAGCTTTCAGGGAACCTTGGGTGAAAAACTGTTTTTT
J: TRBJ1-1; size: .; D: TRBD1; V: TRBV5-1; CDR3: CASRKDRAQAFF; DNA: TGCGCCAGCAGAAAGGACAGGGCGCAAGCTTTCTTT
J: TRBJ1-4; size: once; D: TRBD1; V: TRBV7-9; CDR3: CASSATQGSNEKLFF; DNA: TGTGCCAGCAGCGCCACACAGGGGTCAAATGAAAAACTGTTTTTT
J: TRBJ1-6; size: .; D: TRBD1; V: TRBV6-2/TRBV6-3; CDR3: CASSEQGASSPLHF; DNA: TGTGCCAGCAGCGAACAGGGGGCGTCCTCACCCCTCCACTTT
J: TRBJ1-5; size: .; D: TRBD1; V: TRBV27; CDR3: CASSLYSGGFASNQPQHF; DNA: TGTGCCAGCAGTTTATACTCAGGGGGATTCGCTAGCAATCAGCCCCAGCATTTT
J: TRBJ2-3; size: .; D: .; V: TRBV7-2; CDR3: CASTPFSTDTQYF; DNA: TGTGCCAGCACCCCCTTTAGCACAGATACGCAGTATTTT
J: TRBJ2-2; size: .; D: TRBD1; V: TRBV29-1; CDR3: CSVDRGQGATGELFF; DNA: TGCAGCGTTGACCGGGGACAGGGGGCCACCGGGGAGCTGTTTTTT
J: TRBJ2-3; size: .; D: TRBD2; V: TRBV10-3; CDR3: CAISGQSSGRGADTQYF; DNA: TGTGCCATCAGTGGGCAGTCTAGCGGGAGAGGAGCAGATACGCAGTATTTT
J: TRBJ2-1; size: few; D: TRBD2; V: TRBV4-1; CDR3: CASSQGPGGNEQFF; DNA: TGCGCCAGCAGCCAAGGCCCGGGAGGGAATGAGCAGTTCTTC
J: TRBJ2-7; size: .; D: TRBD1; V: TRBV18; CDR3: CASSKGQGAGSYEQYF; DNA: TGTGCCAGCTCAAAGGGACAGGGGGCGGGTTCCTACGAGCAGTACTTC
J: TRBJ1-5; size: .; D: .; V: TRBV7-2; CDR3: CASSLTGTRNQPQHF; DNA: TGTGCCAGCAGTTTAACCGGGACTCGCAATCAGCCCCAGCATTTT
J: TRBJ1-4; size: .; D: .; V: TRBV4-1; CDR3: CASSQETAKNEKLFF; DNA: TGCGCCAGCAGCCAAGAGACAGCCAAGAATGAAAAACTGTTTTTT
J: TRBJ2-1; size: .; D: .; V: TRBV10-2; CDR3: CASSQINEQFF; DNA: TGCGCCAGCAGTCAAATCAATGAGCAGTTCTTC
J: TRBJ2-2; size: .; D: TRBD2; V: TRBV12-5; CDR3: CASGLVRLAEDTGELFF; DNA: TGTGCTAGTGGTTTGGTACGGCTAGCGGAGGACACCGGGGAGCTGTTTTTT
J: TRBJ1-2; size: .; D: .; V: TRBV24-1; CDR3: CATSDYVCTF; DNA: TGTGCCACCAGTGATTATGTCTGCACCTTC
J: TRBJ2-7; size: .; D: .; V: TRBV7-2; CDR3: CASSLAKLGGGQYF; DNA: TGTGCCAGCAGCTTAGCGAAGTTGGGGGGTGGGCAGTACTTC
J: TRBJ2-7; size: .; D: TRBD1; V: TRBV7-9; CDR3: CASSPYGGQVTEQYF; DNA: TGTGCCAGCAGCCCCTATGGGGGACAGGTTACCGAGCAGTACTTC
J: TRBJ2-5; size: .; D: TRBD1; V: TRBV28; CDR3: CASSFQGAVETQYF; DNA: TGTGCCAGCAGTTTTCAGGGGGCGGTCGAGACCCAGTACTTC
J: TRBJ1-5; size: once; D: TRBD1; V: TRBV7-9; CDR3: CASSLGDRHNQPQHF; DNA: TGTGCCAGCAGCTTAGGGGACAGACACAATCAGCCCCAGCATTTT
J: TRBJ1-1; size: .; D: .; V: TRBV27; CDR3: CASGRGYTEAFF; DNA: TGTGCCAGCGGCAGGGGATACACTGAAGCTTTCTTT
J: TRBJ1-1; size: .; D: TRBD1; V: TRBV18; CDR3: CASSPPRAGGMNTEAFF; DNA: TGTGCCAGCTCACCACCCAGGGCAGGGGGCATGAACACTGAAGCTTTCTTT
J: TRBJ1-2; size: .; D: .; V: TRBV19; CDR3: CASSPYLTGIYGYTF; DNA: TGTGCCAGTAGTCCTTACCTCACAGGAATCTATGGCTACACCTTC
J: TRBJ1-5; size: .; D: .; V: TRBV11-2; CDR3: CASSPGLGTHQPQHF; DNA: TGTGCCAGCAGCCCAGGACTAGGGACCCATCAGCCCCAGCATTTT
J: TRBJ2-1; size: few; D: .; V: TRBV27; CDR3: CASSLAAGRNEQFF; DNA: TGTGCCAGCAGTTTAGCGGCAGGGAGGAATGAGCAGTTCTTC
J: TRBJ2-1; size: few; D: TRBD1; V: TRBV24-1; CDR3: CATSDSGQGSYNEQFF; DNA: TGTGCCACCAGTGATTCTGGACAGGGCTCCTACAATGAGCAGTTCTTC
J: TRBJ2-2; size: .; D: TRBD1; V: TRBV5-4; CDR3: CASSNGQVANTGELFF; DNA: TGTGCCAGCAGCAATGGACAGGTCGCGAACACCGGGGAGCTGTTTTTT
J: TRBJ1-1; size: .; D: .; V: TRBV18; CDR3: CASSPGQFMNTEAFF; DNA: TGTGCCAGCTCACCTGGACAGTTCATGAACACTGAAGCTTTCTTT
J: TRBJ2-7; size: once; D: TRBD2; V: TRBV7-2; CDR3: CASSNPKGGSLYEQYF; DNA: TGTGCCAGCAGCAATCCAAAGGGCGGGAGTCTTTACGAGCAGTACTTC
J: TRBJ2-7; size: .; D: TRBD1; V: TRBV6-5; CDR3: CASSYSFGTGYHEQYF; DNA: TGTGCCAGCAGTTACTCCTTCGGGACAGGGTACCACGAGCAGTACTTC
J: TRBJ2-3; size: .; D: .; V: TRBV7-2; CDR3: CASRKTRSADTQYF; DNA: TGTGCCAGCAGGAAAACTAGGAGTGCAGATACGCAGTATTTT
J: TRBJ1-2; size: .; D: .; V: TRBV28; CDR3: CASRTAQGLRGYTF; DNA: TGTGCCAGCAGGACAGCTCAGGGGTTGAGAGGCTACACCTTC
J: TRBJ1-6; size: .; D: .; V: TRBV5-5; CDR3: CASSFIPGNSPLHF; DNA: TGTGCCAGCAGCTTTATTCCGGGGAATTCACCCCTCCACTTT
J: TRBJ2-7; size: .; D: .; V: TRBV7-2; CDR3: CASSLYRDVEQYF; DNA: TGTGCCAGCAGCTTGTACAGGGATGTCGAGCAGTACTTC
J: TRBJ2-3; size: .; D: .; V: TRBV3-1/TRBV3-2; CDR3: CASSPVHLGGSTDTQYF; DNA: TGTGCCAGCAGCCCCGTCCACTTAGGGGGAAGCACAGATACGCAGTATTTT
J: TRBJ2-1; size: .; D: .; V: TRBV18; CDR3: CASSQGGLDNEQFF; DNA: TGTGCCAGCTCACAAGGAGGGTTGGACAATGAGCAGTTCTTC
J: TRBJ1-2; size: .; D: TRBD1; V: TRBV30; CDR3: CASLRGYQIYGYTF; DNA: TGTGCCTCCCTCAGGGGGTACCAGATCTATGGCTACACCTTC
J: TRBJ1-1; size: once; D: TRBD1; V: TRBV5-5; CDR3: CASIPLPQGARTEAFF; DNA: TGTGCCAGCATACCCCTTCCCCAGGGGGCTAGAACTGAAGCTTTCTTT
J: TRBJ1-4; size: .; D: TRBD1; V: TRBV5-6; CDR3: CASSLRGQGHEKLFF; DNA: TGTGCCAGCAGCTTGAGGGGACAGGGACATGAAAAACTGTTTTTT